The 17 T cell receptor beta chains reported below all come from one sample, sequenced in a study of cytomegalovirus exposure and HLA in healthy donors. TCRdb keeps only in-frame clones here, not all; method: immunoSEQ multiplex PCR. This sample has about 160,000 clones, with roughly 96% found just once. The material sequenced was PBMCs. The receptors originated from a woman aged 18-29 years in good health and CMV-seronegative.

The V gene is TRBV5-1, the J gene TRBJ1-2; D possibly corresponds to TRBD1 (5 bases). CDR1 SGHRS and CDR2 YFSETQ come from the germline V gene. The CDR3 sequence is 14 residues long. Trimming stripped 0 bases from V and 8 bases from J, with 14 bases between. The CDR3 nucleotides read TGCGCCAGCAGCTTGGCCCCACCAGGGTCGGGCTACACCTTC. Translation gives CASSLAPPGSGYTF.

CDR3 DNA: TGCGCCAGCAGCTTGGCTCTTGGGACAGGGAAACTGCAAGAGACCCAGTACTTC. This sequence encodes CASSLALGTGKLQETQYF. This sequence joins TRBV5-1 and TRBJ2-5, with 9 bases fitting TRBD1. After removal of 0 bases from V and 2 bases from J, the junction contained 11 bases not matched to a gene. The length of the CDR3 is 18 residues. CDR1 is SGHRS, CDR2 YFSETQ, per germline.

This clone was detected once. V usage is TRBV7-9 and J usage is TRBJ2-7, with TRBD1 matching over 8 bases. CDR1 is SEHNR, CDR2 FQNEAQ, per germline (reference sequence). J was trimmed by 5 bases and V by 0 bases; bases with no gene match: 9. CDR3 size: 16 residues. Written as DNA, the CDR3 is TGTGCCAGCAGCTTAGCGCTAGGTCGGACAGGGAACGAGCAGTACTTC. Residues: CASSLALGRTGNEQYF.

V gene TRBV7-3 combines with J gene TRBJ2-1; 9 positions match TRBD2. Germline CDR1 is SGHTA and CDR2 is FQGTGA. V shed 5 bases, J shed 5 bases, and the junction held 13 bases outside the gene matches. CDR3 length: 17 residues. Written as DNA, the CDR3 is TGTGCCAGCAGCCCTACAAGGCCTAGCGGGGAGCACAATGAGCAGTTCTTC. It translates to CASSPTRPSGEHNEQFF.

The chain has TRBV6-1 and TRBJ2-7; D perhaps matches TRBD1 (6 bases). The CDR3 is made up of 13 amino acids. V lost 6 bases to trimming and J lost 5 bases, with 14 bases between them. From germline, CDR1 is MNHNS and CDR2 SASEGT. The CDR3 bases are TGTGCCAGCAGCCCGAGGGGGTGGGACGAGCAGTACTTC. Translating gives CASSPRGWDEQYF.

This rearrangement joins TRBV5-1 to TRBJ2-3, with TRBD1 matching 9 bases. This CDR3 contains 18 residues. CDR1 is SGHRS and CDR2 is YFSETQ in the germline V gene. V lost 0 bases and J lost 4; bases outside the gene matches: 12. CDR3 region: CASSLVPAGTGTADTQYF. The CDR3 DNA follows: TGCGCCAGCAGCTTGGTTCCGGCCGGGACAGGGACGGCAGATACGCAGTATTTT.

The chain is built from TRBV7-8 and TRBJ1-1; no clear D. The ends were cut back, 2 bases at V and 3 bases at J, with 10 bases in the middle. Per the germline V gene, CDR1 is SGHVS and CDR2 is FQNEAQ. The CDR3 contains 14 residues. The CDR3, as DNA: TGTGCCAGCAGCTTACCCCCCGGAGACACTGAAGCTTTCTTT. It translates to CASSLPPGDTEAFF. The complete variable domain, with remaining parts taken from reference TRBV7-8 and TRBJ1-1, reads GAGVSQSPRYKVAKRGQDVALRCDPISGHVSLFWYQQALGQGPEFLTYFQNEAQLDKSGLPSDRFFAERPEGSVSTLKIQRTQQEDSAVYLCASSLPPGDTEAFFGQGTRLTVV.

This rearrangement joins TRBV15 to TRBJ2-3; no clear D gene. Germline V CDR1 and CDR2: LNHNV, YYDKDF (reference sequence). The CDR3 totals 13 residues. The V end lost 1 base, the J end lost 4 bases, and 6 bases lay between the germline ends. The CDR3 DNA reads as TGTGCCACCAGCAGAGTTGGCCCAGATACGCAGTATTTT. Its translation is CATSRVGPDTQYF.

The chain employs TRBV27 and TRBJ1-2; 7 nucleotides line up with TRBD1. There are 21 residues in the CDR3. Trimming cost V 5 bases and J 1 base; bases outside gene matches: 25. From germline, CDR1 is MNHEY and CDR2 SMNVEV (reference sequence). This chain's CDR3 is CASSPITGVSVFPLYNYGYTF. As DNA, the CDR3 is TGTGCCAGCAGTCCCATAACAGGGGTCTCAGTCTTCCCCCTTTATAACTATGGCTACACCTTC.

The CDR3 nucleotides are TGTGCCAGCAGTTACCGAGGACTACTCCACGAGCAGTACTTC. Protein: CASSYRGLLHEQYF. The V call is TRBV6-5, the J call TRBJ2-7, with D possibly matching TRBD2 (6 bases). Deletions cut 2 bases from V and 5 bases from J, with 13 bases between. This CDR3 is 14 amino acids long. Germline V lookup: CDR1 MNHEY, CDR2 SVGAGI.

V is TRBV19 and J is TRBJ1-2; possibly TRBD1 for D (5 bases). The germline gives CDR1 LNHDA, CDR2 SQIVND (reference sequence). Trimming took 6 bases from V and 6 from J, leaving 17 bases between them. This CDR3 region has 14 residues. CDR3 nucleotides: TGTGCCAGTAGAGACATACACCCGGGGGATGGCTACACCTTC. Its translation: CASRDIHPGDGYTF. Together with reference TRBV19 and TRBJ1-2, the CDR3 gives the full variable domain: DGGITQSPKYLFRKEGQNVTLSCEQNLNHDAMYWYRQDPGQGLRLIYYSQIVNDFQKGDIAEGYSVSREKKESFPLTVTSAQKNPTAFYLCASRDIHPGDGYTFGSGTRLTVV.

On this clone: The junction departs from the called germline gene at one end, perhaps through a read error. CDR3 loop: CASSVSYNSPLHF. In DNA, the CDR3 is TGCGCCAGCAGCGTCAGTTATAATTCACCCCTCCACTTT. The chain is built from TRBV9 and TRBJ1-6, with D hard to call. Germline assignment: CDR1 SGDLS and CDR2 YYNGEE. CDR3 length equals 13 residues.

The genes are TRBV30 and TRBJ1-1; 7 bases agree with TRBD1. The germline gives CDR1 GTSNPN, CDR2 SVGIG (reference sequence). The V and J ends lost 1 base and 3 bases, in that order; junction bases with no gene match: 5. This CDR3 has 14 amino acids. The CDR3 reads CAWSATGEDTEAFF. DNA of the CDR3: TGTGCCTGGAGTGCTACAGGGGAGGACACTGAAGCTTTCTTT.

The chain recombines TRBV19 with TRBJ2-7; TRBD1 matches at 9 bases. The CDR3 is 14 amino acids. V was clipped by 3 bases and J by 5 bases; unmatched bases: 5. Looked up from germline, CDR1 is LNHDA and CDR2 is SQIVND (reference sequence). CDR3 bases: TGTGCCAGTAGTATCCGGGACAGGGTCCACGAGCAGTACTTC. It specifies CASSIRDRVHEQYF.

The rearrangement joins TRBV13 to TRBJ1-1; TRBD1 matches at 7 bases. Germline trimming cut 0 bases from V and 6 bases from J; bases unmatched to any gene: 4. This CDR3 has 14 residues. The germline V gene encodes CDR1 PRHDT and CDR2 FYEKMQ (reference sequence). The CDR3 DNA reads as TGTGCCAGCAGCTTAGGCGCAGGGGGGCCTGAAGCTTTCTTT. This translates into CASSLGAGGPEAFF.

The chain has TRBV10-3 and TRBJ1-2, with 7 bases aligning to TRBD1. V lost 7 bases to trimming and J lost 4 bases; unmatched junction nucleotides: 12. Germline V CDR1 and CDR2: ENHRY, SYGVKD. This CDR3 spans 15 amino acids. The CDR3 DNA is TGTGCCATCACCCCAAGGGACAGTACCCCCTATGGCTACACCTTC. This sequence encodes CAITPRDSTPYGYTF.

A few counts support this clone. This rearrangement joins TRBV27 to TRBJ2-7; 10 bases fit TRBD1. V lost 2 bases to trimming and J lost 7 bases; unmatched junction nucleotides: 8. This CDR3 has 15 residues. CDR1 and CDR2 from the germline V gene are MNHEY and SMNVEV (reference sequence). CDR3 sequence reads: CASSLRGQGTKEQYF. For the CDR3, the DNA is TGTGCCAGCAGTTTAAGGGGACAGGGGACTAAGGAGCAGTACTTC.